These T cell receptor beta chains were read from a single sample in a study of monozygotic twins with cystic fibrosis. Sequencing was performed with immunoSEQ multiplex PCR; in TCRdb, only in-frame clones are kept and a portion is missing. The sample lists some 32,000 clones; approximately 96% were seen once. Source material: blood. Receptors originate from a girl aged 2-15 years with cystic fibrosis. Both conserved end residues are part of each CDR3. Each record gives: V gene, J gene, clone size, D gene, CDR3 DNA, CDR3 protein. D genes are given only for firm matches. Expanded clones are given a class, and other clones once, few, many or no size at all.

TRBV9,TRBJ2-7,.,TRBD1,TGTGCCAGCAGCGGGACAGGTCTATCCCGGCAGTACTTC,CASSGTGLSRQYF
TRBV5-7,TRBJ2-7,.,.,TGTGCCAGCAGCTTACCAGAGGAGCAGGGAAGCCCCTACGAGCAGTACTTC,CASSLPEEQGSPYEQYF
TRBV7-8,TRBJ2-7,.,.,TGTGCCAGCGAGGTTGGCGGGATGTCCTACGAGCAGTACTTC,CASEVGGMSYEQYF
TRBV18,TRBJ1-1,once,.,TGTGCCAGCTCACCTGGGAGGGTGGCGAACACTGAAGCTTTCTTT,CASSPGRVANTEAFF
TRBV20-1,TRBJ2-7,.,.,TGCAGTGCGCGGGACTACGAGCAGTACTTC,CSARDYEQYF
TRBV4-1,TRBJ2-7,.,TRBD2,TGCGCCAGCAGCCAAGAGGTAGCGGGATCCTACGAGCAGTACTTC,CASSQEVAGSYEQYF
TRBV6-5,TRBJ1-2,.,TRBD1,TGTGCCAGCAGTTGGACCGGGACAGGGGATGGCTACACCTTC,CASSWTGTGDGYTF
TRBV4-2,TRBJ1-1,.,.,TGTGCCAGCAGCCAAGTCGGCGGCCAGGCAAAACTTGAAGCTTTCTTT,CASSQVGGQAKLEAFF
TRBV19,TRBJ2-1,.,TRBD1,TGTGCCAGTAGTATAAGTCTAGGGGGCCAGTTCTTC,CASSISLGGQFF
TRBV6-5,TRBJ2-1,.,TRBD2,TGTGCCAGCAGTTACTTGGCTAGCGGGGAACGTCAGCAGTTCTTC,CASSYLASGERQQFF
TRBV29-1,TRBJ2-5,.,.,TGCAGCGTTGGTGGGAAGGGGACTCGCAAAGAGACCCAGTACTTC,CSVGGKGTRKETQYF
TRBV28,TRBJ1-2,once,TRBD1,TGTGCCAGCAGTTTAATATCCAGGGGGCAAGGTGGCTACACCTTC,CASSLISRGQGGYTF
TRBV10-3,TRBJ1-5,.,TRBD1,TGTGCCATCAGTGAGGCAGCTTCCCCGGACAGGGTTCATTATCAGCCCCAGCATTTT,CAISEAASPDRVHYQPQHF
TRBV2,TRBJ2-7,.,.,TGTGCCAGCAGTGACTACGAGCAGTACTTC,CASSDYEQYF
TRBV9,TRBJ2-2,.,.,TGTGCCAGCAGCGTACTACAGCTCGCGAACACCGGGGAGCTGTTTTTT,CASSVLQLANTGELFF
TRBV28,TRBJ2-5,.,TRBD1,TGTGCCAGCAGTTCCTACACTACAGGGGTGGTTGGAGAGACCCAGTACTTC,CASSSYTTGVVGETQYF
TRBV14,TRBJ1-1,.,.,TGTGCCAGCAGCCAGAATTTCGACACTGAAGCTTTCTTT,CASSQNFDTEAFF
TRBV4-1,TRBJ2-7,once,TRBD2,TGCGCCAGCAGCCAAGGCACTAGCGGGGGCTTAACCTACGAGCAGTACTTC,CASSQGTSGGLTYEQYF
TRBV7-2,TRBJ2-1,.,TRBD1,TGTGCCAGCAGCCGCGGACAGGGGGGGATTAATGAGCAGTTCTTC,CASSRGQGGINEQFF
TRBV29-1,TRBJ1-5,.,.,TGCAGCGTTTTCTCTACGGCGTATCAGCCCCAGCATTTT,CSVFSTAYQPQHF
TRBV19,TRBJ1-5,.,.,TGTGCCAGTAGTATATCCTCGCCTATAGGACAGCCCCAGCATTTT,CASSISSPIGQPQHF
TRBV19,TRBJ2-7,.,TRBD1,TGTGCCAGTAGTATAGCGGCAGGGGGAACCTACGAGCAGTACTTC,CASSIAAGGTYEQYF
TRBV7-2,TRBJ2-3,.,TRBD2,TGTGCCAGCAGCTTAGCGCCCGGACTAGCGTATATCGATACGCAGTATTTT,CASSLAPGLAYIDTQYF
TRBV6-6,TRBJ2-4,.,.,TGTGCCAGCAGTCCTGTCGGTTCGGCCAAAAACATTCAGTACTTC,CASSPVGSAKNIQYF
TRBV7-8,TRBJ1-3,once,TRBD1,TGTGCCAGCAGCTCCGGGACAGGGAGGGGAAACACCATATATTTT,CASSSGTGRGNTIYF
TRBV27,TRBJ2-1,.,.,TGTGCCACAAGGAGGGGGAATGAGCAGTTCTTC,CATRRGNEQFF
TRBV29-1,TRBJ2-7,.,TRBD2,TGCAGCGTTGAGACTAGCGGGATGCCCGAGCAGTACTTC,CSVETSGMPEQYF
TRBV29-1,TRBJ2-3,once,TRBD2,TGCAGCGTTGTACCTAGCGGGAGGCCCACAGATACGCAGTATTTT,CSVVPSGRPTDTQYF
TRBV19,TRBJ2-7,.,TRBD2,TGTGCCAGTAGTACTGGACTAGCATCCTACGAGCAGTACTTC,CASSTGLASYEQYF
TRBV7-6,TRBJ2-6,.,.,TGTGCCAGCAGCTCATTGGCGTCGGGGGCCAACGTCCTGACTTTC,CASSSLASGANVLTF
TRBV28,TRBJ2-7,.,TRBD2,TGTGCCAGCAGGGAAGCGGGGAAGGTACGAGGGCAGTACTTC,CASREAGKVRGQYF
TRBV12-5,TRBJ2-3,few,.,TGTGCTAGTGGTTTGGACCGTGGGCAGGAAGATACGCAGTATTTT,CASGLDRGQEDTQYF
TRBV30,TRBJ1-2,.,.,TGTGCCCGCGGGCGTGGAACTCCGGATGGCTACACCTTC,CARGRGTPDGYTF
TRBV19,TRBJ2-4,.,.,TGTGCCAGTAAGGACATACTAGCCAAAAACATTCAGTACTTC,CASKDILAKNIQYF
TRBV9,TRBJ2-1,.,TRBD2,TGTGCCAGCAGCGTAGGTAGCGGGAGGGCCAATGAGCAGTTCTTC,CASSVGSGRANEQFF
TRBV5-1,TRBJ2-7,.,.,TGCGCCAGCACCTGGCAATTCCACGAGCAGTACTTC,CASTWQFHEQYF
TRBV5-4,TRBJ2-7,once,TRBD1,TGTGCCAGCAGCTTGGCCGACGGACAGGCGAGCTCCTACGAGCAGTACTTC,CASSLADGQASSYEQYF
TRBV6-1,TRBJ2-7,once,.,TGTGCCAGCAGTGAAGCGCATAGCGGAGGGCAGTACTTC,CASSEAHSGGQYF
TRBV29-1,TRBJ2-2,.,.,TGCAGCGTTAAGGGTGGGAGTAACACCGGGGAGCTGTTTTTT,CSVKGGSNTGELFF
TRBV6-5,TRBJ2-1,.,.,TGTGCCAGCAGTTACATCCATGAGCAGTTCTTC,CASSYIHEQFF
TRBV7-9,TRBJ1-2,.,.,TGTGCCAGCAGCTTAGCGCTGGCAGATGAGAACTATGGCTACACCTTC,CASSLALADENYGYTF
TRBV28,TRBJ1-2,.,.,TGTGCCAGCAGTTTGGTGGACAGAGACTATGGCTACACCTTC,CASSLVDRDYGYTF
TRBV30,TRBJ1-5,.,TRBD1,TGTGCCTGGAGTGACAGGGGAGCCTATAGCAATCAGCCCCAGCATTTT,CAWSDRGAYSNQPQHF
TRBV19,TRBJ1-2,.,.,TGTGCCAGTAGTCAACAGGGCTCCTATGGCTACACCTTC,CASSQQGSYGYTF
TRBV28,TRBJ2-7,.,TRBD1,TGTGCCAGCAGTTTATCCATACAGGGGCACGAGCAGTACTTC,CASSLSIQGHEQYF
TRBV6-5,TRBJ1-1,.,.,TGTGCCAGCAGTTACTCGAGGGGGGCAGCCTCTGAAGCTTTCTTT,CASSYSRGAASEAFF